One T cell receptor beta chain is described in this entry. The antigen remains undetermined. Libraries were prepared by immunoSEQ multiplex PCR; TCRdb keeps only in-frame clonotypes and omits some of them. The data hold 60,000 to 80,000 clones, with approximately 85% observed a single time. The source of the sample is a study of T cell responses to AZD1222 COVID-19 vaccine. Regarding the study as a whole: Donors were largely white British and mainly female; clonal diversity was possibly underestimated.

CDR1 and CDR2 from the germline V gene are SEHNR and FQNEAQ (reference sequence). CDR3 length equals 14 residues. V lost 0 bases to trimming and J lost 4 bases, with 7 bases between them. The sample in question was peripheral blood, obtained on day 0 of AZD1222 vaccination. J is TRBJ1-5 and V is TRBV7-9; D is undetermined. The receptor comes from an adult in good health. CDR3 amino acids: CASSLAVGNQPQHF. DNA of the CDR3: TGTGCCAGCAGCTTAGCAGTAGGTAATCAGCCCCAGCATTTT.